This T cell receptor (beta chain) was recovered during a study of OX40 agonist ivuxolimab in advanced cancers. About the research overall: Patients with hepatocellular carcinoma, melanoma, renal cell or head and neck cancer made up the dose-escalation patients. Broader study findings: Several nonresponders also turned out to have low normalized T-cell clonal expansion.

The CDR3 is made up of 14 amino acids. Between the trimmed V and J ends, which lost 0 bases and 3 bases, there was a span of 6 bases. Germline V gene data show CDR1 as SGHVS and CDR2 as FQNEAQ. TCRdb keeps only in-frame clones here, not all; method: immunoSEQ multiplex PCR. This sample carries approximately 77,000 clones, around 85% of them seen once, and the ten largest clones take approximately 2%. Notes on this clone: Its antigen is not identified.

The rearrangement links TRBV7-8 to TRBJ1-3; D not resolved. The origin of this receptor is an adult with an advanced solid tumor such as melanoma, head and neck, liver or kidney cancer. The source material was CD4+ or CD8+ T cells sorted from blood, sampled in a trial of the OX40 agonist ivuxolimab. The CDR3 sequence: CASSLAPVGNTIYF. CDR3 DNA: TGTGCCAGCAGCTTAGCGCCAGTTGGAAACACCATATATTTT.